This T cell receptor beta chain derives from a study of T cells after yellow fever vaccination. Across the whole study: SMART-Seq v4 Ultra Low Input served to prepare low-cell-number fractions. The study, taken as a whole, reports: Researchers noted that a small share of clonotypes showed up in both CD4 and CD8 compartments. Detected again after the booster were most primary-vaccination clones, at nearly 97% CD4 and 70% to 90% CD8.

This clonotype has at least ten counts. The antigen is not known. The junction had 7 bases not matched to a gene; V was cut back by 0 bases and J by 1 base. CDR1 is SGDLS, CDR2 YYNGEE, per germline. The CDR3 sequence is 17 residues long. Making TCR cDNA involved 5'RACE template switching, which added UMIs and a universal primer site. TCRdb ran MiXCR on the 5' RACE reads and lists one entry per CDR3 protein. The sample includes approximately 330,000 distinct CDR3 sequences, roughly an eighth of them seen just once. The chain joins TRBV9 to TRBJ2-3; TRBD2 matches at 8 bases. This receptor was obtained from a man younger than 30 who received the YFV17D yellow fever vaccine. This material consisted of CD4+ T cells sorted from PBMCs, taken 15 days after the yellow fever booster vaccination. The DNA for the CDR3 is TGTGCCAGCAGCGTAGCAGGAGCGGGGGCCGGCACAGATACGCAGTATTTT. Protein sequence: CASSVAGAGAGTDTQYF.